This T cell receptor beta chain stems from a study of cytomegalovirus exposure and HLA in healthy donors. Overall study findings and caveats: Reportedly, cytomegalovirus status was diagnosed with high sensitivity and specificity. The authors excluded some V segments, including TRBV6-2 and TRBV6-3, as indistinguishable.

The primer mix had 60 Vbeta and 13 Jbeta primers. Libraries were prepared by immunoSEQ multiplex PCR; TCRdb keeps only in-frame clonotypes and omits some of them. Among about 160,000 clones listed, over 60% were seen once. Regarding this clone: Its antigen is unknown.

Trimming removed 1 base at V and 9 bases at J, with 22 bases between. Germline assignment: CDR1 SGHTA and CDR2 FQGNSA. CDR3 size: 18 residues. Each donor's status was that of a healthy bone marrow donor. The TCR originated in a woman in her 50s in good health and CMV-seropositive. The chain is built from TRBV7-2 and TRBJ1-6, with a tentative D call TRBD1 (6 bases). The material sequenced was PBMCs. The CDR3 DNA reads as TGTGCCAGCAGCTTAGAGGCAGGGGCGGTTTCCCTGGGTTCACCCCTCCACTTT. Its translation is CASSLEAGAVSLGSPLHF.